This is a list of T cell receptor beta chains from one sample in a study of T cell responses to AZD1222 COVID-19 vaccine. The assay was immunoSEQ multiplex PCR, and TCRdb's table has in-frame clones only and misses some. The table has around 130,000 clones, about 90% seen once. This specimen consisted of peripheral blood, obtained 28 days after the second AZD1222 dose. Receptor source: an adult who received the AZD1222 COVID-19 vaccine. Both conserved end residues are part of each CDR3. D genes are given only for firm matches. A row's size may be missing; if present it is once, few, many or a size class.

CDR3aa: CASSSRGTEQFF
CDR3nt: TGTGCCAGCAGTTCTCGGGGAACAGAGCAGTTCTTC
abundance: .
d_gene: .
j_gene: TRBJ2-1
v_gene: TRBV27

CDR3aa: CASSSTTNNEQFF
CDR3nt: TGTGCCAGCAGCTCGACGACTAACAATGAGCAGTTCTTC
abundance: .
d_gene: .
j_gene: TRBJ2-1
v_gene: TRBV7-2

CDR3aa: CASSPSAGAVFQPQHF
CDR3nt: TGTGCCAGCAGTCCCTCGGCAGGGGCGGTTTTTCAGCCCCAGCATTTT
abundance: .
d_gene: .
j_gene: TRBJ1-5
v_gene: TRBV28

CDR3aa: CASSLGTSGGLREQFF
CDR3nt: TGCGCCAGCAGCCTCGGGACTAGCGGGGGCCTCCGGGAGCAGTTCTTC
abundance: .
d_gene: TRBD2
j_gene: TRBJ2-1
v_gene: TRBV5-1

CDR3aa: CASSLNPRISWTGSEAFF
CDR3nt: TGTGCCAGCAGTTTGAACCCCCGAATTTCGTGGACAGGGAGTGAAGCTTTCTTT
abundance: .
d_gene: TRBD1
j_gene: TRBJ1-1
v_gene: TRBV28

CDR3aa: CASSRLSGVSSYNEQFF
CDR3nt: TGTGCCAGCAGCCGACTGAGCGGGGTTAGCTCCTACAATGAGCAGTTCTTC
abundance: .
d_gene: TRBD2
j_gene: TRBJ2-1
v_gene: TRBV27

CDR3aa: CASSLVVAYGYTF
CDR3nt: TGTGCCAGCAGCTTAGTAGTCGCCTATGGCTACACCTTC
abundance: .
d_gene: .
j_gene: TRBJ1-2
v_gene: TRBV11-2

CDR3aa: CASSQVIGSTTEAFF
CDR3nt: TGCGCCAGCAGCCAAGTGATAGGGTCGACCACTGAAGCTTTCTTT
abundance: .
d_gene: .
j_gene: TRBJ1-1
v_gene: TRBV4-1

CDR3aa: CASSLAGYDTQYF
CDR3nt: TGTGCCAGCAGCTTAGCGGGCTACGATACGCAGTATTTT
abundance: .
d_gene: .
j_gene: TRBJ2-3
v_gene: TRBV11-1

CDR3aa: CASRRETDTQYF
CDR3nt: TGTGCCAGCAGGAGGGAGACTGATACGCAGTATTTT
abundance: .
d_gene: .
j_gene: TRBJ2-3
v_gene: TRBV6-6

CDR3aa: CASRDGQVGNEKLFF
CDR3nt: TGTGCCAGCAGGGACGGACAGGTTGGCAATGAAAAACTGTTTTTT
abundance: .
d_gene: TRBD1
j_gene: TRBJ1-4
v_gene: TRBV6-5

CDR3aa: CASSPESYYEQYF
CDR3nt: TGTGCCAGCAGCCCTGAGTCCTACTACGAGCAGTACTTC
abundance: .
d_gene: .
j_gene: TRBJ2-7
v_gene: TRBV7-9

CDR3aa: CASSTSPAGRSNQPQHF
CDR3nt: TGTGCCAGTAGTACTTCCCCGGCAGGGCGAAGCAATCAGCCCCAGCATTTT
abundance: once
d_gene: .
j_gene: TRBJ1-5
v_gene: TRBV19

CDR3aa: CASSGGGNRLYGGGYTF
CDR3nt: TGTGCCAGCAGCGGTGGAGGAAACAGGCTTTACGGCGGGGGCTACACCTTC
abundance: .
d_gene: .
j_gene: TRBJ1-2
v_gene: TRBV9

CDR3aa: CASRGGTNTGELFF
CDR3nt: TGCGCCAGCAGGGGGGGGACTAACACCGGGGAGCTGTTTTTT
abundance: once
d_gene: TRBD2
j_gene: TRBJ2-2
v_gene: TRBV4-3

CDR3aa: CASSERGRELFF
CDR3nt: TGTGCCAGCAGTGAACGTGGAAGGGAACTGTTTTTT
abundance: .
d_gene: .
j_gene: TRBJ1-4
v_gene: TRBV6-1

CDR3aa: CASSFLMGASQPQHF
CDR3nt: TGTGCCAGCAGCTTCCTGATGGGGGCGAGTCAGCCCCAGCATTTT
abundance: .
d_gene: .
j_gene: TRBJ1-5
v_gene: TRBV5-6

CDR3aa: CASSLFPSGTTDTQYF
CDR3nt: TGTGCCAGCAGCTTATTCCCTAGCGGCACCACGGATACGCAGTATTTT
abundance: .
d_gene: TRBD2
j_gene: TRBJ2-3
v_gene: TRBV7-9

CDR3aa: CASSLLAGELNEQFF
CDR3nt: TGTGCCAGCAGCTTACTAGCGGGAGAGTTGAATGAGCAGTTCTTC
abundance: .
d_gene: TRBD2
j_gene: TRBJ2-1
v_gene: TRBV6-4